Shown below are 20 T cell receptor beta chains from a single sample sequenced in a study of radiotherapy plus CTLA-4 blockade in lung cancer. Sequenced by immunoSEQ multiplex PCR; TCRdb stores in-frame clones only, minus some. This sample yields roughly 57,000 clones, of which 70% to 85% are seen a single time; 6.1% belongs to the top ten. The source was peripheral blood, collected from a patient treated with radiotherapy plus ipilimumab. The receptors stem from a human donor with non-small cell lung cancer whose response to radiotherapy plus ipilimumab could not be evaluated.

Here the CDR3 reads CASSLETSGAYNEQFF. In nucleotides, the CDR3 is TGCGCCAGCAGCTTGGAGACTAGCGGGGCATACAATGAGCAGTTCTTC. The chain uses TRBV5-1 and TRBJ2-1; 11 bases agree with TRBD2. The V and J ends lost 0 bases and 4 bases, in that order; junction bases with no gene match: 3. This CDR3 is 16 amino acids long. The V gene's germline CDR1 is SGHRS and CDR2 YFSETQ. Variable domain in full (rest from reference TRBV5-1 and TRBJ2-1): KAGVTQTPRYLIKTRGQQVTLSCSPISGHRSVSWYQQTPGQGLQFLFEYFSETQRNKGNFPGRFSGRQFSNSRSEMNVSTLELGDSALYLCASSLETSGAYNEQFFGPGTRLTVL.

The V gene is TRBV9, the J gene TRBJ1-4; 9 positions match TRBD1. CDR3 length: 14 residues. Per germline, CDR1 SGDLS and CDR2 YYNGEE. V lost 2 bases and J lost 6; bases outside the gene matches: 2. CDR3 coding DNA: TGTGCCAGCAGCGTCCGGGACAGGGATGAAAAACTGTTTTTT. It translates to CASSVRDRDEKLFF.

The chain couples TRBV27 to TRBJ1-3; possible D gene TRBD1, 5 bases. CDR1 is MNHEY and CDR2 is SMNVEV in the germline V gene (reference sequence). The CDR3 covers 17 residues. Trimming left V 5 bases short and J 0 bases short, with 17 bases between. CDR3 amino acids: CASSPSTGLLSGNTIYF. The CDR3, as DNA: TGTGCCAGCAGTCCATCCACAGGTTTACTCTCTGGAAACACCATATATTTT.

This chain uses TRBV9 with TRBJ2-5; maybe TRBD1 (6 bases). Germline-derived CDR1 and CDR2 are SGDLS and YYNGEE. V lost 3 bases and J lost 2, with 17 bases in between. The CDR3 extends over 16 amino acids. The DNA for the CDR3 is TGTGCCAGCAGCGGGCCAATACAGGGACCTCAAGAGACCCAGTACTTC. Amino acids: CASSGPIQGPQETQYF. Based on the CDR3 plus reference TRBV9 and TRBJ2-5, the full variable domain is DSGVTQTPKHLITATGQRVTLRCSPRSGDLSVYWYQQSLDQGLQFLIQYYNGEERAKGNILERFSAQQFPDLHSELNLSSLELGDSALYFCASSGPIQGPQETQYFGPGTRLLVL.

The rearrangement joins TRBV5-1 to TRBJ2-5, with 10 positions matching TRBD2. J was trimmed by 5 bases and V by 0 bases; bases with no gene match: 4. Looked up from germline, CDR1 is SGHRS and CDR2 is YFSETQ. The CDR3 runs to 15 residues. CDR3 in DNA: TGCGCCAGCAGCTTGGATGTGGGACTAGCGGAGACCCAGTACTTC. Residues: CASSLDVGLAETQYF.

The chain uses TRBV27 and TRBJ2-7; a possible D gene is TRBD2 (5 bases). This CDR3 contains 13 residues. Trimming removed 4 bases from V and 7 bases from J, with 14 bases in between. Germline values: CDR1 MNHEY, CDR2 SMNVEV (reference sequence). CDR3 protein: CASSWTGRGEQYF. In nucleotides, the CDR3 is TGTGCCAGCAGTTGGACCGGTCGCGGGGAGCAGTACTTC.

A single count supports this clone. The V gene is TRBV6-1, the J gene TRBJ1-6, with D possibly matching TRBD1 (6 bases). The CDR3 spans 14 residues. V was pared by 2 bases and J by 17 bases, with 19 bases between. Germline CDR1 and CDR2: MNHNS and SASEGT. The CDR3 spells CASSEIGGSRKIHF. The CDR3, as DNA: TGTGCCAGCAGTGAAATAGGGGGAAGTCGGAAAATCCACTTT.

This clone was counted a few times. The chain combines TRBV4-1 with TRBJ2-7; TRBD1 agrees at 10 bases. The CDR3 is 15 amino acids. The V and J ends lost 4 bases and 5 bases, in that order; junction bases with no gene match: 8. Germline assignment: CDR1 MGHRA and CDR2 YSYEKL. CDR3 nucleotides: TGCGCCAGCAGCCTCCTCGGGACAGGGGTTCACGAGCAGTACTTC. This codes for CASSLLGTGVHEQYF.

V and J are TRBV6-4 and TRBJ2-7, with TRBD2 matching 7 bases. The CDR3 is 14 amino acids. Germline-derived CDR1 and CDR2 are MRHNA and SNTAGT. Unmatched junction bases numbered 8, after V lost 5 bases and J lost 4 bases. DNA for the CDR3: TGTGCCAGCAGTTTCTCAGCGGGGTCATACGAGCAGTACTTC. Amino acid sequence: CASSFSAGSYEQYF.

The CDR3 is CASSRDSATNEKLFF. For the CDR3, the DNA is TGTGCCAGCAGCAGGGACAGTGCAACTAATGAAAAACTGTTTTTT. V and J are TRBV2 and TRBJ1-4; 7 bases align to TRBD1. Germline CDR1 is SNHLY and CDR2 is FYNNEI. CDR3 length equals 15 residues. With V trimmed by 6 bases and J by 0 bases, 4 bases remained unmatched.

This clone was seen only a few times. The genes are TRBV7-8 and TRBJ2-2; 10 bases map to TRBD1. The junction had 6 bases not matched to a gene; V was cut back by 2 bases and J by 6 bases. The V gene's germline CDR1 is SGHVS and CDR2 FQNEAQ. CDR3 length equals 16 residues. In DNA, the CDR3 is TGTGCCAGCAGCTTACCTGGGACAGGGGTCTCCGGGGAGCTGTTTTTT. It yields the protein CASSLPGTGVSGELFF. Complete variable domain (other parts from reference TRBV7-8 and TRBJ2-2): GAGVSQSPRYKVAKRGQDVALRCDPISGHVSLFWYQQALGQGPEFLTYFQNEAQLDKSGLPSDRFFAERPEGSVSTLKIQRTQQEDSAVYLCASSLPGTGVSGELFFGEGSRLTVL.

V and J are TRBV5-5 and TRBJ1-6, with 7 bases matching TRBD1. The CDR3 consists of 14 residues. J was trimmed by 9 bases and V by 2 bases; bases with no gene match: 5. The germline gives CDR1 SGHKS, CDR2 YYEKEE (reference sequence). The DNA for the CDR3 is TGTGCCAGCAGCTTACAGGGGAGCGGTTCACCCCTCCACTTT. As protein: CASSLQGSGSPLHF.

The V and J genes are TRBV12-5 and TRBJ2-7, with 10 bases identical to TRBD1. The germline V gene has CDR1 LGHNT and CDR2 FRNRAP. The V and J ends lost 1 base and 6 bases, in that order; junction bases with no gene match: 0. The CDR3 extends over 13 amino acids. This CDR3 reads CASGLGTGGEQYF. The CDR3 DNA reads TGTGCTAGTGGTTTGGGGACAGGGGGCGAGCAGTACTTC.

This rearrangement joins TRBV6-1 to TRBJ2-2; TRBD1 is a possible D gene (5 bases). CDR3 length equals 19 residues. V shed 1 base and J shed 3 bases, with 21 bases lying between them. The germline V gene has CDR1 MNHNS and CDR2 SASEGT. The CDR3 region is CASSEEGPRILPYTGELFF. The DNA for the CDR3 is TGTGCCAGCAGTGAAGAGGGGCCAAGGATTCTCCCATACACCGGGGAGCTGTTTTTT.

This chain joins TRBV11-2 and TRBJ2-5; the D gene is possibly TRBD2 (6 bases). The CDR3 totals 16 residues. The V end lost 5 bases, the J end lost 2 bases, and 18 bases lay between the germline ends. CDR1 SGHAT and CDR2 FQNNGV come from the germline V gene. CDR3 region: CASSRFSSASQETQYF. CDR3 nucleotide sequence: TGTGCCAGCAGCCGATTTTCTAGCGCCTCACAAGAGACCCAGTACTTC.

The chain employs TRBV25-1 and TRBJ2-7; 10 positions agree with TRBD2. This CDR3 contains 16 residues. The trim removed 0 bases at V and 2 bases at J, leaving 4 bases unmatched. The germline gives CDR1 MGHDK, CDR2 SYGVNS. The CDR3 nucleotides read TGTGCCAGCAGTGAATATACCAGCGGGGGGGCCTACGAGCAGTACTTC. Protein product: CASSEYTSGGAYEQYF.

This chain joins TRBV7-2 and TRBJ2-3; TRBD2 matches at 11 bases. V dropped 5 bases and J dropped 0; count of bases not matched to a gene: 4. Germline V gene sequence: CDR1 SGHTA, CDR2 FQGNSA. There are 16 residues in the CDR3. CDR3 loop: CASSILAGVSTDTQYF. In DNA form, the CDR3 reads TGTGCCAGCAGCATACTAGCGGGGGTTAGCACAGATACGCAGTATTTT.

V and J are TRBV11-2 and TRBJ2-5; a possible D gene is TRBD2 (6 bases). TRBJ2-7 matches the DNA end more closely, so the J call is doubtful. The CDR3 runs 16 residues. Germline V gene sequence: CDR1 SGHAT, CDR2 FQNNGV. CDR3: CASSHEVGGTGYEQYF. In nucleotides, the CDR3 is TGTGCCAGCAGCCACGAGGTGGGCGGGACCGGGTACGAGCAGTACTTC.

This clone came up once. This rearrangement joins TRBV5-8 to TRBJ2-7, with 12 bases identical to TRBD2. The trim removed 8 bases at V and 3 bases at J, leaving 9 bases unmatched. Germline CDR1 SGHTS, CDR2 YDEGEE. CDR3 length: 15 amino acids. CDR3 loop: CASELAGGLSYEQYF. CDR3 in DNA: TGTGCCAGTGAACTAGCGGGAGGACTTAGCTACGAGCAGTACTTC.

The V call is TRBV5-3, the J call TRBJ2-3; 9 nucleotides align to TRBD2. TRBV5-3 is given ORF status, its function remaining uncertain. The CDR3 has 16 residues. V lost 0 bases to trimming and J lost 5 bases; unmatched junction nucleotides: 7. This CDR3 reads CARSLGGGGAIDTQYF. In DNA form, the CDR3 reads TGTGCCAGAAGCTTGGGTGGCGGGGGGGCAATAGATACGCAGTATTTT.